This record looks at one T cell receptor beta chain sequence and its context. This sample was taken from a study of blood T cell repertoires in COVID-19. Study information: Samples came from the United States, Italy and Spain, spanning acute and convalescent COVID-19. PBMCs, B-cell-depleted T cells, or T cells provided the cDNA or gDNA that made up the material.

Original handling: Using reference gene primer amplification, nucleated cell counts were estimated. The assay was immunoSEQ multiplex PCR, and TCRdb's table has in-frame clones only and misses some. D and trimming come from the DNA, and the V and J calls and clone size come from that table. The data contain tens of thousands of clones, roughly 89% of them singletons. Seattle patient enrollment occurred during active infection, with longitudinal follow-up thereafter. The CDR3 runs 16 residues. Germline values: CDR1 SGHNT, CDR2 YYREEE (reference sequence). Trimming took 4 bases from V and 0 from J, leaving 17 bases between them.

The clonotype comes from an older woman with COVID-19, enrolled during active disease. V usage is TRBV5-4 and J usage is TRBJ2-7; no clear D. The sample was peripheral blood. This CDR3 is CASSPAGTAVSYEQYF. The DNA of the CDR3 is TGTGCCAGCAGCCCAGCAGGTACGGCCGTCTCCTACGAGCAGTACTTC.